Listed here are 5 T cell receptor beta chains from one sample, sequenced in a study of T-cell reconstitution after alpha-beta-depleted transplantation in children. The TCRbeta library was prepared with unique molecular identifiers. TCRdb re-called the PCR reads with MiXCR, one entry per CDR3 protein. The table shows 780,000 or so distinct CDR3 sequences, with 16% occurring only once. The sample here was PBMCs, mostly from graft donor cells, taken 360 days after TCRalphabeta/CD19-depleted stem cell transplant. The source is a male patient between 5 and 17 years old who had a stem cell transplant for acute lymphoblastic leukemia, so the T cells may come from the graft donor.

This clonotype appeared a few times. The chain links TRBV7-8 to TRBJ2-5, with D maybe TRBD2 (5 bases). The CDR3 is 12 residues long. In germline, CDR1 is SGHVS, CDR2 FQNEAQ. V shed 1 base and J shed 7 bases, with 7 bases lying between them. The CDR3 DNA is TGTGCCAGCAGCTTAGTGAGCGGGACCCAGTACTTC. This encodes CASSLVSGTQYF.

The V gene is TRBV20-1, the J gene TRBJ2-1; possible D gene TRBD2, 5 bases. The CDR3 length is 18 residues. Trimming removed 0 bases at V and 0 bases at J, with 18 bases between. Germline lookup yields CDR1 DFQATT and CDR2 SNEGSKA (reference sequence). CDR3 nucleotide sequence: TGCAGTGCTAGAGATCCCTTTCTTAGAGGGAGCTCCTACAATGAGCAGTTCTTC. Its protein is CSARDPFLRGSSYNEQFF.

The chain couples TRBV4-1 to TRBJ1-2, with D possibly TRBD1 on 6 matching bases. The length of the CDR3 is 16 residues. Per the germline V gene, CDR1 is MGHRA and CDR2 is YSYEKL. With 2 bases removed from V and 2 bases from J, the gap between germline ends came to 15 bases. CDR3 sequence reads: CASSQSWPDSNYGYTF. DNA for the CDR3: TGCGCCAGCAGCCAATCATGGCCGGACAGCAACTATGGCTACACCTTC.

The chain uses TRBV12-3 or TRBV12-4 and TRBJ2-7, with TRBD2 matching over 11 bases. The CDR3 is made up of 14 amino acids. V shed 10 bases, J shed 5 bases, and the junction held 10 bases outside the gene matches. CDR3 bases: TGTGCCACAACATCTAGCGGGAGGAACCACGAGCAGTACTTC. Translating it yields CATTSSGRNHEQYF.

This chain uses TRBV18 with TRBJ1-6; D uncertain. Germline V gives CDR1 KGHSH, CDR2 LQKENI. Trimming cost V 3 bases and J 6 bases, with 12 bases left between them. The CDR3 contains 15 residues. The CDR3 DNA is TGTGCCAGCTCACCGGACGGAGACCTTAATTCACCCCTCCACTTT. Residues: CASSPDGDLNSPLHF.